The rows below give T cell receptor beta chains drawn from one sample of a study of cytomegalovirus exposure and HLA in healthy donors. This table comes from immunoSEQ multiplex PCR, and its TCRdb copy is limited to in-frame clones, with some not included. The data contain around 150,000 clones, roughly 77% of them singletons. Sequenced sample: PBMCs. These TCRs come from a human donor in good health. Each CDR3 is given with its conserved first and last residue. D genes are given only for firm matches. The size of a clone is reported for some rows only, either as once, few or many, or as a class for expanded clones.

cdr3_aa,cdr3_nt,v_call,clone_size,cdr3_length,d_call,j_call
CASSLGQSTDTQYF,TGCGCCAGCAGCTTGGGACAGAGCACAGATACGCAGTATTTT,TRBV5-1,.,14,.,TRBJ2-3
CASRRQVYSDGNTIYF,TGCGCCAGCCGACGACAGGTATACTCTGATGGAAACACCATATATTTT,TRBV10-2,.,16,.,TRBJ1-3
CASRTTGQGYEQYF,TGTGCCAGCAGAACCACTGGACAGGGGTACGAGCAGTACTTC,TRBV28,.,14,TRBD1,TRBJ2-7
CASSPGGDSNYGYTF,TGCGCCAGCAGCCCGGGTGGGGACTCTAACTATGGCTACACCTTC,TRBV5-1,once,15,.,TRBJ1-2
CASSSGDGSGNTIYF,TGCGCCAGCAGCTCCGGGGATGGCTCTGGAAACACCATATATTTT,TRBV5-1,.,15,.,TRBJ1-3
CASSSEFMDRVSPLHF,TGTGCCAGCAGCTCGGAATTTATGGACAGGGTCTCACCCCTCCACTTT,TRBV5-6,.,16,TRBD1,TRBJ1-6
CATSRTSPSTDTQYF,TGTGCCACCAGCAGAACTAGTCCTAGCACAGATACGCAGTATTTT,TRBV15,.,15,.,TRBJ2-3
CASSAQTGFWTEAFF,TGTGCCAGCAGCGCCCAGACAGGTTTTTGGACTGAAGCTTTCTTT,TRBV9,.,15,.,TRBJ1-1
CASSSPKEGAEQYF,TGTGCCAGCTCCTCTCCCAAGGAGGGGGCCGAGCAGTACTTC,TRBV7-9,.,14,.,TRBJ2-7
CAISETGFFGSNTEAFF,TGTGCCATCAGTGAGACGGGTTTTTTTGGGTCGAACACTGAAGCTTTCTTT,TRBV10-3,.,17,.,TRBJ1-1
CASSVAKASPTGELFF,TGTGCCAGCAGCGTAGCGAAGGCTAGCCCTACCGGGGAGCTGTTTTTT,TRBV9,.,16,.,TRBJ2-2
CASHVTVNTEAFF,TGTGCCAGCCACGTTACAGTGAACACTGAAGCTTTCTTT,TRBV28,.,13,.,TRBJ1-1
CAWSVQFGGPDTEAFF,TGTGCCTGGAGTGTTCAGTTCGGGGGGCCTGACACTGAAGCTTTCTTT,TRBV30,.,16,.,TRBJ1-1